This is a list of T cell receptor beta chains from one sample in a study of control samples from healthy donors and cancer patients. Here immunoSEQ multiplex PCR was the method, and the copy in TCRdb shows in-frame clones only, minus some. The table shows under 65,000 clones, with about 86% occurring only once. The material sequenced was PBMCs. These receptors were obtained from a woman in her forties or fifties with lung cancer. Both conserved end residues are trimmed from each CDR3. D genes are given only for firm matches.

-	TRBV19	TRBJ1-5	ASSIDSGNQPQH
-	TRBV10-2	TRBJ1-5	ASSEYGARQPQH
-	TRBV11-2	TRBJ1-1	ASSLNANTEAF
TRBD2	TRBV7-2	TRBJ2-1	ASRGLAGGVGEQF
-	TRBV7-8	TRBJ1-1	ASSLEIGQAERNTEAF
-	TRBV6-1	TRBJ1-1	ASSEVGPPGTEAF
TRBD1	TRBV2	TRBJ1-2	ASIDRGTNYGYT
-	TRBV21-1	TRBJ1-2	ASSPRQDYRYT
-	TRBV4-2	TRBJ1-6	ASSQGGDNSPLH
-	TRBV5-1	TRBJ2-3	ASSLQDSTDTQY
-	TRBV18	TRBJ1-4	ASSKQDATNEKLF
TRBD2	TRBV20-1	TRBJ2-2	SASSSGGTNTGELF
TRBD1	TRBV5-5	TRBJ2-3	ASSLVDRGTDTQY
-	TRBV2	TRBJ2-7	ASRPDTYEQY
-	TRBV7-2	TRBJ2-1	ASSGFRSVNEQF
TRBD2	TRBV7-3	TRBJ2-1	ASSLTSGASNEQF
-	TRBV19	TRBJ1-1	ASSGQRGTEAF
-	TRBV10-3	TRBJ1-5	AIRTDSNQPQH
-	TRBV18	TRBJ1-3	ASSPQDRYSGNTIY
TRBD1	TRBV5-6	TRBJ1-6	ASSWRVQGSDSPLH
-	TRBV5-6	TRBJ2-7	ASSFQGYYEQY
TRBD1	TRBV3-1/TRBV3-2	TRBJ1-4	ASSPDETGRGNEKLF
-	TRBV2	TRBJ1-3	ASRDPGETIY
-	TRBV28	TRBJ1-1	ASTPGWGPNTEAF
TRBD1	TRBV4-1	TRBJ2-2	ASSQGLQGAAGELF
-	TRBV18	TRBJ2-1	ASSPRQISSYNEQF
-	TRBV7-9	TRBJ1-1	ASSRAVTNTEAF
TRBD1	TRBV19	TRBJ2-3	ASNPGQGTDTQY
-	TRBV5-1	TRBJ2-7	ASSLAGQVDEQY
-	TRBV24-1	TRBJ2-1	ATSDLRQGPPNEQF
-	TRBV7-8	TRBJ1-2	ASSLQANYGYT
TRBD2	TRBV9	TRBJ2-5	ASSVGKSGGALGETQY
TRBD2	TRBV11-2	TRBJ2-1	ASGRGSSYNEQF
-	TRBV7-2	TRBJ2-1	ASSFGGVYNEQF
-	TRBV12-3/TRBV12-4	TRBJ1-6	ASSLPGDSPLH
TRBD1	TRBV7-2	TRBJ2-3	ASSLQGGYGTDTQY
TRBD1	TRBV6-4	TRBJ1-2	ASRGGTANGYT
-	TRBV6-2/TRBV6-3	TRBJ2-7	ASSRTIYEQY
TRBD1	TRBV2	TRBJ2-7	ASNRGLYEQY
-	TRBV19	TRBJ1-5	ASNPGGWAQPQH
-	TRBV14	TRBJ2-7	ASSQDVATRQY
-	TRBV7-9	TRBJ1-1	ASSPLGSEAF
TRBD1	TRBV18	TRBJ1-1	ASSQDRATEAF
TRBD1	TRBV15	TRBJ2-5	ATSNKDRIYQETQY
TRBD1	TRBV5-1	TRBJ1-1	ASSLDGQGRARSNTEAF